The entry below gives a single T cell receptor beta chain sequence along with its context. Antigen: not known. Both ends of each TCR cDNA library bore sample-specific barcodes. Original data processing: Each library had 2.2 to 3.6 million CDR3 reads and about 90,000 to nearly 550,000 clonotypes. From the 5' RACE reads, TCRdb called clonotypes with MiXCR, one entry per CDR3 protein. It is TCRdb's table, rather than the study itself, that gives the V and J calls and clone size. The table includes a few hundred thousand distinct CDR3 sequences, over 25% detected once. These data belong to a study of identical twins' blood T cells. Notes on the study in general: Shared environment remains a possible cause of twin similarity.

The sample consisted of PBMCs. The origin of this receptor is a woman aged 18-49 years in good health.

CDR3 residues: CASSPPGTGSSTNEKLFF. The CDR3 nucleotides are TGTGCCAGCTCACCACCCGGGACAGGTTCTTCAACTAATGAAAAACTGTTTTTT. The genes are TRBV18 and TRBJ1-4; TRBD1 matches at 8 bases. V trimming: 0 bases; J trimming: 0 bases; junction bases outside the gene matches: 6. The CDR3 sequence is 18 residues long. Germline CDR1 reads KGHSH; CDR2 reads LQKENI. The full variable domain, with the rest looked up from reference TRBV18 and TRBJ1-4, is NAGVMQNPRHLVRRRGQEARLRCSPMKGHSHVYWYRQLPEEGLKFMVYLQKENIIDESGMPKERFSAEFPKEGPSILRIQQVVRGDSAAYFCASSPPGTGSSTNEKLFFGSGTQLSVL.